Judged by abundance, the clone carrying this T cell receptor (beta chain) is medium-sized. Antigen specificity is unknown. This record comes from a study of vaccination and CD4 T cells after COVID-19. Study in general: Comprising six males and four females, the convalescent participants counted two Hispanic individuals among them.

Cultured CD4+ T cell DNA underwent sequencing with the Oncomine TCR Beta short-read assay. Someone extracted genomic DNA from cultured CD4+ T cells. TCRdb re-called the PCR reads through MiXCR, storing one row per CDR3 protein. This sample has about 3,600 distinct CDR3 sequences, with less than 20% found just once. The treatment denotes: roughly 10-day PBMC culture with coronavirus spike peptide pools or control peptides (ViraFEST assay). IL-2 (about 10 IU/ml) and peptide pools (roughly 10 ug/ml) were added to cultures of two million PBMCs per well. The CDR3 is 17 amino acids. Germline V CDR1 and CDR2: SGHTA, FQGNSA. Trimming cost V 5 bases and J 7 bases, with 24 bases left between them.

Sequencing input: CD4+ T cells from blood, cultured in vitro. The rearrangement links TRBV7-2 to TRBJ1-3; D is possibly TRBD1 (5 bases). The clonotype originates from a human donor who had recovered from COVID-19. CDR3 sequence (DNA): TGTGCCAGCAGCCCTGGTCCGGGTCGGGGTGAGGGGAACACCATATATTTT. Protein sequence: CASSPGPGRGEGNTIYF.